A selection of T cell receptor beta chains follows, all from one sample in a study of cytomegalovirus exposure and HLA in healthy donors. Some clones are missing from TCRdb's copy, which holds only in-frame ones; the method was immunoSEQ multiplex PCR. The table records 65,000 to 95,000 clones, around 77% of them present only once. The sample consisted of PBMCs. The receptors stem from a man aged 50-59 years in good health and CMV-seronegative. Both conserved end residues are part of each CDR3. The order of the fields is D gene, clone size, V gene, J gene, CDR3 protein, CDR3 DNA. D genes are given only for firm matches. Only some rows state a clone size, as once, few, many or a class for expanded clones.

-	-	TRBV27	TRBJ2-3	CASSSGDTQYF	TGTGCCAGCAGTAGCGGGGATACGCAGTATTTT
TRBD2	-	TRBV2	TRBJ2-7	CASSASKRGDYEQYF	TGTGCCAGCAGTGCGAGTAAGCGGGGGGACTACGAGCAGTACTTC
TRBD1	-	TRBV19	TRBJ1-4	CASSPPGQLNEKLFF	TGTGCCAGTAGTCCCCCGGGACAGCTCAATGAAAAACTGTTTTTT
-	few	TRBV5-1	TRBJ1-2	CASSRGRDGGGYTF	TGCGCCAGCAGCCGGGGCAGGGACGGGGGTGGCTACACCTTC
TRBD2	-	TRBV2	TRBJ2-5	CASNYRGGAQGETQYF	TGTGCCAGCAACTACCGGGGGGGGGCCCAGGGAGAGACCCAGTACTTC
TRBD2	-	TRBV2	TRBJ2-3	CASRPSASGGTDTQYF	TGTGCCAGCAGACCGAGCGCTAGCGGGGGCACAGATACGCAGTATTTT
-	-	TRBV19	TRBJ1-6	CASSMHRDNSPLHF	TGTGCCAGTAGTATGCACAGGGATAATTCACCCCTCCACTTT
-	few	TRBV30	TRBJ1-3	CAWTRDYYSGNTIYF	TGTGCCTGGACTCGGGACTACTACTCTGGAAACACCATATATTTT
TRBD2	-	TRBV7-9	TRBJ2-3	CASSRTSGGDTQYF	TGTGCCAGCAGCCGGACTAGCGGGGGAGATACGCAGTATTTT
TRBD1	-	TRBV5-6	TRBJ2-7	CASSWGTGGFYEQYF	TGTGCCAGCAGCTGGGGGACAGGGGGCTTTTACGAGCAGTACTTC
TRBD1	-	TRBV19	TRBJ2-2	CASCRDRGTNTGELFF	TGTGCCAGTTGCCGGGACAGGGGCACGAACACCGGGGAGCTGTTTTTT
-	-	TRBV7-3	TRBJ2-1	CASSLMALFGKTNEQFF	TGTGCCAGCAGCTTAATGGCCCTCTTCGGGAAGACCAATGAGCAGTTCTTC
TRBD1	-	TRBV30	TRBJ2-4	CAFGTGGMANIQYF	TGTGCCTTCGGGACAGGGGGCATGGCGAACATTCAGTACTTC
-	few	TRBV6-1	TRBJ2-3	CASSPRLDTQYF	TGTGCCAGCAGTCCCCGACTCGATACGCAGTATTTT
-	-	TRBV5-5	TRBJ2-5	CASSNPLSSQETQYF	TGTGCCAGCAGTAATCCGCTGAGTTCTCAAGAGACCCAGTACTTC
-	-	TRBV11-2	TRBJ1-6	CASSLDNSYNSPLHF	TGTGCCAGCAGCTTGGATAACAGCTATAATTCACCCCTCCACTTT
TRBD1	-	TRBV7-9	TRBJ1-2	CASSARRGVGYGYTF	TGTGCCAGCAGCGCCCGCAGGGGGGTGGGCTATGGCTACACCTTC
TRBD1	few	TRBV7-2	TRBJ1-2	CASSIQGADYGYTF	TGTGCCAGCAGCATTCAGGGGGCGGACTATGGCTACACCTTC
-	-	TRBV10-3	TRBJ2-2	CAISDQAGANTGELFF	TGTGCCATCAGTGACCAAGCGGGCGCGAACACCGGGGAGCTGTTTTTT
TRBD1	once	TRBV27	TRBJ1-1	CASRRPGQGNTEAFF	TGTGCCAGCAGGAGACCGGGACAGGGGAACACTGAAGCTTTCTTT
-	-	TRBV5-5	TRBJ1-2	CASSLSGAGGYTF	TGTGCCAGCAGCTTGTCAGGGGCGGGTGGCTACACCTTC
TRBD2	-	TRBV9	TRBJ2-7	CASSVDSGGVIEQYF	TGTGCCAGCAGCGTAGATTCCGGGGGGGTTATCGAGCAGTACTTC
-	-	TRBV21-1	TRBJ2-7	CARNRKYEGGSYEQYF	TGTGCCAGAAATAGGAAGTACGAGGGGGGGTCCTACGAGCAGTACTTC
TRBD1	-	TRBV28	TRBJ1-1	CASSFYAGGNRAFF	TGTGCCAGCAGTTTTTATGCAGGGGGCAATCGGGCTTTCTTT
-	-	TRBV9	TRBJ1-3	CASSVEGGGNTIYF	TGTGCCAGCAGCGTAGAAGGGGGTGGAAACACCATATATTTT
-	-	TRBV10-2	TRBJ2-3	CASSFSDTQYF	TGCGCCAGCAGTTTCTCGGATACGCAGTATTTT
-	-	TRBV5-1	TRBJ1-5	CASSLYSNQPQHF	TGCGCCAGCAGCCTTTATAGCAATCAGCCCCAGCATTTT
TRBD2	-	TRBV2	TRBJ2-3	CASTQTSGGVDTQYF	TGTGCCAGCACCCAGACTAGCGGGGGGGTAGATACGCAGTATTTT
TRBD1	-	TRBV19	TRBJ2-1	CASTSRTGSGYNEQFF	TGTGCCAGTACCTCCCGGACAGGGTCAGGCTACAATGAGCAGTTCTTC